Listed here are 19 T cell receptor beta chains from one sample, sequenced in a study of CD8 T cells in Susac syndrome. Random hexamers primed reverse transcription of about 0.45 to 1 ug RNA. Each CDR3 protein gets one entry after TCRdb re-called the immunoSEQ multiplex PCR reads with MiXCR. Of some 130,000 distinct CDR3 sequences listed, about 90% were seen once; the top ten hold over 0.2%. The sequenced sample consisted of CD8+ T cells from PBMCs. Source of these receptors: a human donor with multiple sclerosis.

The genes are TRBV18 and TRBJ1-1, with TRBD1 as a possible D gene (5 bases). Germline V lookup: CDR1 KGHSH, CDR2 LQKENI. This CDR3 spans 16 amino acids. Trimming stripped 6 bases from V and 3 bases from J, with 20 bases between. CDR3 sequence reads: CASSSEFVGPHTEAFF. The CDR3 region has the DNA TGTGCCAGCTCGTCGGAGTTTGTGGGGCCACACACTGAAGCTTTCTTT.

J is TRBJ1-1 and V is TRBV6-5; D remains ambiguous. Germline V gene lookup returns CDR1 MNHEY and CDR2 SVGAGI. There are 13 residues in the CDR3. Trimming stripped 8 bases from V and 8 bases from J, with 18 bases between. This CDR3 is CASRVGGPYEAFF. The CDR3, as DNA: TGTGCCAGCCGGGTGGGAGGACCGTACGAAGCTTTCTTT.

The count of this clonotype is one. The rearrangement links TRBV6-5 to TRBJ2-1; tentative D call: TRBD1 (6 bases). V was shortened by 3 bases and J by 9 bases, with 12 bases between the two germline ends. Looked up from germline, CDR1 is MNHEY and CDR2 is SVGAGI. The CDR3 loop spans 13 amino acids. The CDR3 bases are TGTGCCAGCAGTTATTACAGGGCCTCTGAGCAGTTCTTC. Protein product: CASSYYRASEQFF.

The chain has TRBV30 and TRBJ2-3; D possibly uses TRBD1 or TRBD2 (5 bases each). The CDR3 length is 15 residues. Germline V gene sequence: CDR1 GTSNPN, CDR2 SVGIG (reference sequence). V lost 1 base and J 4 bases, leaving 15 bases between the germline ends. This CDR3 reads CAWSAQVTTADTQYF. The CDR3 DNA sequence: TGTGCCTGGAGTGCACAGGTGACTACGGCAGATACGCAGTATTTT.

The gene calls are TRBV6-5 and TRBJ2-1; D is unclear. Trimming shortened V by 3 bases and J by 0 bases, and 6 bases separated the two germline ends. Germline CDR1 MNHEY, CDR2 SVGAGI. The CDR3 sequence is 14 residues long. CDR3 amino acids: CASSYLSSYNEQFF. CDR3 nucleotides: TGTGCCAGCAGTTATCTTAGCTCCTACAATGAGCAGTTCTTC.

The chain carries TRBV5-4 and TRBJ2-1, with D maybe TRBD1 (6 bases). Trimming cost V 4 bases and J 7 bases, with 12 bases left between them. The germline gives CDR1 SGHNT, CDR2 YYREEE (reference sequence). CDR3 length: 13 residues. CDR3 nucleotides: TGTGCCAGCAGCCCAAGTCAGGGGAATGAGCAGTTCTTC. Amino acid sequence: CASSPSQGNEQFF.

This chain joins TRBV5-6 and TRBJ2-1, with D possibly matching TRBD2 (5 bases). The CDR3 has 16 residues. V shed 4 bases and J shed 3 bases, with 17 bases lying between them. The V gene's germline CDR1 is SGHDT and CDR2 YYEEEE. CDR3 loop: CASSLRIATLYNEQFF. DNA for the CDR3: TGTGCCAGCAGCCTGAGGATAGCGACGCTCTACAATGAGCAGTTCTTC. Filled out from reference TRBV5-6 and TRBJ2-1, the complete variable domain reads DAGVTQSPTHLIKTRGQQVTLRCSPKSGHDTVSWYQQALGQGPQFIFQYYEEEERQRGNFPDRFSGHQFPNYSSELNVNALLLGDSALYLCASSLRIATLYNEQFFGPGTRLTVL.

The chain couples TRBV12-3 or TRBV12-4 to TRBJ2-3, with TRBD2 matching 9 bases. The CDR3 has 19 amino acids. V dropped 5 bases and J dropped 2; count of bases not matched to a gene: 17. The CDR3 is CASSTGTSTYQGLTDTQYF. The CDR3 DNA reads as TGTGCCAGCAGTACCGGGACTAGCACATATCAGGGACTCACAGATACGCAGTATTTT.

The chain links TRBV12-3 or TRBV12-4 to TRBJ1-2; 10 bases are shared with TRBD1. With 5 bases clipped from V and 7 bases from J, the junction kept 4 bases outside the gene matches. The CDR3 spans 13 residues. CDR3 sequence reads: CASSGTGEGGYTF. The CDR3 coding sequence is TGTGCCAGCAGTGGGACAGGGGAAGGTGGCTACACCTTC.

The CDR3 nucleotides read TGCGCCAGCAGCCCCGGGAGTGAGACGTACGAGCAGTACTTC. It is translated as CASSPGSETYEQYF. The rearrangement links TRBV4-3 to TRBJ2-7, with D tentatively TRBD2 (6 bases). The CDR3 runs 14 residues. Trimming stripped 4 bases from V and 4 bases from J, with 14 bases between. Germline V gene sequence: CDR1 LGHNA, CDR2 YSLEER.

The gene calls are TRBV6-6 and TRBJ1-2; no firm D call. V dropped 0 bases and J dropped 7 bases, with 12 bases sitting between them. The CDR3 is made up of 14 amino acids. Germline CDR1 reads MNHNY; CDR2 reads SVGAGI (reference sequence). The chain's CDR3 is CASSYSPTGSGYTF. The CDR3 DNA is TGTGCCAGCAGTTACTCACCAACGGGATCTGGCTACACCTTC.

This chain joins TRBV6-5 and TRBJ1-4; 7 bases are a match to TRBD1. V lost 0 bases, J lost 6 bases, and 7 bases stayed unmatched. This CDR3 region has 16 residues. Germline CDR1 is MNHEY and CDR2 is SVGAGI. The CDR3 DNA reads as TGTGCCAGCAGTTACTCGAGAACAGGGGAAGATGAAAAACTGTTTTTT. Protein: CASSYSRTGEDEKLFF.

V usage is TRBV6-5 and J usage is TRBJ2-1, with 11 bases aligning to TRBD2. Germline assignment: CDR1 MNHEY and CDR2 SVGAGI. J lost 6 bases, V lost 6 bases, and 4 bases had no gene match. This CDR3 region has 14 residues. The DNA for the CDR3 is TGTGCCAGCAGCGGGACTAGCGGCCTCAATGAGCAGTTCTTC. Amino acids: CASSGTSGLNEQFF.

This rearrangement joins TRBV4-3 to TRBJ2-3; D tentatively fits TRBD1 or TRBD2 (5 bases each). Germline V gives CDR1 LGHNA, CDR2 YSLEER. The V gene lost 0 bases and the J gene lost 5 bases, with 15 bases spanning the gap. This CDR3 has 16 amino acids. The CDR3, as DNA: TGCGCCAGCAGCCAAGATAGGCAGTTGGGGGTAGATACGCAGTATTTT. Translated, it gives CASSQDRQLGVDTQYF.

The CDR3 DNA reads TGCGCCAGCAGCTTAGGACTAGCGGGGAGCACAGATACGCAGTATTTT. As protein: CASSLGLAGSTDTQYF. The chain employs TRBV5-1 and TRBJ2-3, with 12 bases that match TRBD2. Germline V gene data show CDR1 as SGHRS and CDR2 as YFSETQ. This CDR3 is 16 amino acids long. Trimming removed 2 bases from V and 0 bases from J; junction bases left unmatched: 1. Variable domain in full (rest from reference TRBV5-1 and TRBJ2-3): KAGVTQTPRYLIKTRGQQVTLSCSPISGHRSVSWYQQTPGQGLQFLFEYFSETQRNKGNFPGRFSGRQFSNSRSEMNVSTLELGDSALYLCASSLGLAGSTDTQYFGPGTRLTVL.

This chain links TRBV3-1 with TRBJ2-5, with D perhaps matching TRBD1 or TRBD2 (5 bases each). The germline CDR1 and CDR2 sequences are LGHDT and YNNKEL (reference sequence). Trimming stripped 0 bases from V and 5 bases from J, with 22 bases between. The CDR3 extends over 18 amino acids. CDR3 bases: TGTGCCAGCAGCCAAGATCTTGGGGGACCCCGGCTCTCCGAGACCCAGTACTTC. Translated, it gives CASSQDLGGPRLSETQYF.

CDR3 region: CSAPTPRDQYF. CDR3 DNA sequence: TGCAGTGCCCCTACTCCCCGCGACCAGTACTTC. This sequence joins TRBV20-1 and TRBJ2-5, with D unresolved. Germline assignment: CDR1 DFQATT and CDR2 SNEGSKA (reference sequence). CDR3 size: 11 residues. The V and J ends lost 6 bases and 10 bases respectively, with 15 bases between them.

The chain links TRBV6-1 to TRBJ2-6; the D is unclear. The V end was cut by 7 bases, the J end by 3 bases, with 16 bases between. Germline V gene sequence: CDR1 MNHNS, CDR2 SASEGT. The CDR3 consists of 16 residues. The chain's CDR3 is CASTGPLSIGANVLTF. Here the CDR3 DNA reads TGTGCCAGCACCGGGCCCCTGTCAATTGGGGCCAACGTCCTGACTTTC.

V is TRBV7-8 and J is TRBJ2-2, with a possible D match to TRBD2 (6 bases). Between the trimmed V and J ends, which lost 5 bases and 6 bases, there was a span of 13 bases. This CDR3 is 14 amino acids long. The germline CDR1 and CDR2 sequences are SGHVS and FQNEAQ. This CDR3 is CASSPTSSSGELFF. The DNA for the CDR3 is TGTGCCAGCAGCCCGACTAGTTCCTCCGGGGAGCTGTTTTTT. The full variable domain, its missing parts supplied by reference TRBV7-8 and TRBJ2-2, is GAGVSQSPRYKVAKRGQDVALRCDPISGHVSLFWYQQALGQGPEFLTYFQNEAQLDKSGLPSDRFFAERPEGSVSTLKIQRTQQEDSAVYLCASSPTSSSGELFFGEGSRLTVL.